The 9 T cell receptor beta chains in this list originate from one sample, sequenced in a study of T cell responses to AZD1222 COVID-19 vaccine. TCRdb's table, derived via immunoSEQ multiplex PCR, lists solely in-frame clones and lacks some. The sample holds 120,000 or so clones, 86% seen once. Sequencing was performed on peripheral blood, taken 28 days after the second AZD1222 dose. The receptors here all came from an adult who received the AZD1222 COVID-19 vaccine.

This chain uses TRBV5-4 with TRBJ1-2; 7 nucleotides align to TRBD1. V dropped 4 bases and J dropped 3; count of bases not matched to a gene: 9. Germline V gene sequence: CDR1 SGHNT, CDR2 YYREEE (reference sequence). The CDR3 spans 15 residues. The CDR3 loop is CASSVKTGSHYGYTF. CDR3 bases: TGTGCCAGCAGCGTGAAGACAGGGTCGCACTATGGCTACACCTTC.

This clone was counted once. The chain joins TRBV27 to TRBJ1-2; D is possibly TRBD1 (5 bases). The CDR3 has 14 amino acids. Germline V gene sequence: CDR1 MNHEY, CDR2 SMNVEV (reference sequence). V lost 4 bases, J lost 7 bases, and 16 bases lay in between. CDR3 nucleotide sequence: TGTGCCAGCAGTTCATATAAGACAGACCCTGGCTACACCTTC. Encoded protein: CASSSYKTDPGYTF.

The rearrangement uses TRBV3-1 (or the pseudogene TRBV3-2) and TRBJ1-2, with 7 positions matching TRBD1. V lost 3 bases, J lost 4 bases, and 8 bases stayed unmatched. Germline V gene data show CDR1 as LGHDT and CDR2 as YNNKEL (reference sequence). The CDR3 consists of 15 residues. The CDR3 region is CASSQDDREAYGYTF. The DNA of the CDR3 is TGTGCCAGCAGCCAGGATGACAGGGAGGCCTATGGCTACACCTTC.

The chain combines TRBV4-1 with TRBJ2-4; a possible D gene is TRBD2 (5 bases). Germline V lookup: CDR1 MGHRA, CDR2 YSYEKL. The CDR3 is made up of 22 amino acids. Deletions cut 0 bases from V and 0 bases from J, with 27 bases between. The DNA of the CDR3 is TGCGCCAGCAGCCAAGATGGTGGTCTAGCCTTACTTTTAACTCTAGCCAAAAACATTCAGTACTTC. It yields the protein CASSQDGGLALLLTLAKNIQYF.

The chain recombines TRBV5-1 with TRBJ2-3; 9 bases agree with TRBD2. The CDR3 is 16 residues long. Germline V CDR1 and CDR2: SGHRS, YFSETQ. V shed 0 bases and J 5 bases; nucleotides not matched to a gene: 7. The CDR3 DNA is TGCGCCAGCAGCTTGGATGGCGGGAGGGGGGAAGATACGCAGTATTTT. Translated: CASSLDGGRGEDTQYF.

This chain uses TRBV12-2 with TRBJ1-6. TRBV12-2 is shown as a pseudogene. The CDR3 runs 11 residues. Here the CDR3 DNA reads TGTGCAAGTCGGTTCACCTCACCCCTCCACTTT. Its protein is CASRFTSPLHF.

This clone appeared a single time. The rearrangement links TRBV6-2 or TRBV6-3 to TRBJ2-3, with D uncertain. Germline assignment: CDR1 MNHEY and CDR2 SVGEGT. This CDR3 comprises 15 residues. Trimming took off 2 bases at V and 1 base at J, with 10 bases between the two ends. The CDR3 protein is CASSYTLRRTDTQYF. DNA for the CDR3: TGTGCCAGCAGTTACACCCTCCGGCGCACAGATACGCAGTATTTT.

This chain connects TRBV19 to TRBJ2-7; 8 nucleotides line up with TRBD1. This CDR3 has 14 residues. V lost 3 bases, J lost 2 bases, and 3 bases stayed unmatched. Germline V gives CDR1 LNHDA, CDR2 SQIVND (reference sequence). The CDR3 DNA follows: TGTGCCAGTAGTATGACAGGGGACCCCTACGAGCAGTACTTC. It is translated as CASSMTGDPYEQYF.

V and J are TRBV5-8 and TRBJ2-7, with TRBD1 matching over 7 bases. This CDR3 region has 15 residues. V was clipped by 0 bases and J by 2 bases; unmatched bases: 5. CDR1 SGHTS and CDR2 YDEGEE come from the germline V gene. The CDR3 sequence: CASSLVGQRTYEQYF. CDR3 DNA sequence: TGTGCCAGCAGCTTGGTGGGACAGAGGACCTACGAGCAGTACTTC.